This record concerns one T cell receptor (beta chain) sequence. This record belongs to a study of blood T cell repertoires in COVID-19. Sequencing used immunoSEQ multiplex PCR; TCRdb keeps in-frame clones, though not all of them. The table includes roughly 130,000 clones, 79% detected once. The CDR3 runs 14 residues. The V gene end was trimmed by 5 bases and the J gene end by 7 bases; junction bases not matched to a gene: 7. Germline lookup yields CDR1 SGHAT and CDR2 FQNNGV. The receptor comes from a man between 60 and 75 years old with acute or convalescent COVID-19. The chain links TRBV11-2 to TRBJ2-2; 7 bases align to TRBD2. Sequencing was performed on peripheral blood. In DNA form, the CDR3 reads TGTGCCAGCAGCCCAATCAGGGACTACGGGGAGCTGTTTTTT. Translating gives CASSPIRDYGELFF.